This entry describes one T cell receptor (beta chain). This CDR3 is 13 amino acids long. V was trimmed by 0 bases and J by 6 bases, leaving 7 bases between them. Germline CDR1 is SGHDT and CDR2 is YYEEEE. Authors' analysis steps: Reference gene primer amplification in the assay estimated nucleated cell counts. Sequencing used immunoSEQ multiplex PCR; TCRdb keeps in-frame clones, though not all of them. V, J and clone size are taken as reported in that table, and D and trimming were inferred from the DNA itself. The sample includes 120,000 to 150,000 clones, roughly 87% of them seen just once. The data were obtained in a study of blood T cell repertoires in COVID-19. On the study more broadly: Both acute and convalescent COVID-19 samples were obtained from the United States, Italy and Spain. PBMCs, B-cell-depleted T cells, or T cells provided the cDNA or gDNA that made up the material.

This clonotype was sampled from a woman between 50 and 59 years old with acute or convalescent COVID-19. Sequences were obtained from peripheral blood. The chain joins TRBV5-6 to TRBJ1-5; possibly TRBD1 for D (5 bases). The CDR3 is CASSLGGGQPQHF. Here the CDR3 DNA reads TGTGCCAGCAGCTTGGGGGGGGGTCAGCCCCAGCATTTT.